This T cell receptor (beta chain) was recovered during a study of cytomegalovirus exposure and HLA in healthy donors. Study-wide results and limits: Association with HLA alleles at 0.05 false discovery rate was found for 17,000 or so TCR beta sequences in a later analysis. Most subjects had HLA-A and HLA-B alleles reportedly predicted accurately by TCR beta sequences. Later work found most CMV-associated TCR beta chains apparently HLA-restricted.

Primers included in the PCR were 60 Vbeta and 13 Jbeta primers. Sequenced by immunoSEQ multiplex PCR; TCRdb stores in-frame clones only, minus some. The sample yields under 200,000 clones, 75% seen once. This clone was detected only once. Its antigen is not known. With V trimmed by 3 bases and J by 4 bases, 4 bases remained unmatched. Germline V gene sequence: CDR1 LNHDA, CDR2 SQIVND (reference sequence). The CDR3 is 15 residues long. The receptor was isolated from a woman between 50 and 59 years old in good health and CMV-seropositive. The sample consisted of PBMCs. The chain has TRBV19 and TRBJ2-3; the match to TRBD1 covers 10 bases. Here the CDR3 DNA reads TGTGCCAGTAGTATTGGGACAGGGGTCCCAGATACGCAGTATTTT. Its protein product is CASSIGTGVPDTQYF.